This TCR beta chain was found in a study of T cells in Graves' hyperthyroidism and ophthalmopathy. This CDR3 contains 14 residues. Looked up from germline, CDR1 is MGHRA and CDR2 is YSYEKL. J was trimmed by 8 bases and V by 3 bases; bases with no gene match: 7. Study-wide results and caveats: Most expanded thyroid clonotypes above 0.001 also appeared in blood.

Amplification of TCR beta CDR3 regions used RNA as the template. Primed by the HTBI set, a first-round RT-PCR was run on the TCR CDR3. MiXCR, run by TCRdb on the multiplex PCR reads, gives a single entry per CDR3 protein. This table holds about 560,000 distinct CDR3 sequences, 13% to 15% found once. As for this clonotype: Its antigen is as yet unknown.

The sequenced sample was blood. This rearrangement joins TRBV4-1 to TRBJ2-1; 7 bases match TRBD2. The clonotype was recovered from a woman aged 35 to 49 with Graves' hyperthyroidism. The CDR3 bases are TGCGCCAGCAGCCACCGCGGGAGCATGTATGAGCAGTTCTTC. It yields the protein CASSHRGSMYEQFF.